This T cell receptor beta chain originates from a study of identical twins' blood T cells (dated by TCRdb to 2012 to 2014). At the level of the whole study: Around 50 million Illumina reads were obtained across roughly 12 libraries, of which six were alpha-chain libraries and six were beta-chain libraries. To assess how genetics influences repertoire formation, the study used next-generation sequencing to compare the TCR alpha and beta chain repertoires of three pairs of monozygous twins. Overall study results and their limits: Because the twins were raised together, environmental influences could not be ruled out as an explanation for the similarity between twins. The number of shared CDR3 clonotypes between two donors was mainly determined by the product of their cloneset sizes, and twins did not clearly deviate from this trend. V gene usage was reported to be markedly more similar within twin pairs than between unrelated donors, even among non-selected out-of-frame TCRbeta clonotypes. Among the most abundant TCRbeta clonotypes, every donor shared more CDR3 sequences with her own twin than with unrelated donors. The proposed role of the TCRalpha J segment in MHC recognition during thymic selection was stated to require validation by independent studies.

The donors were six healthy women who made up three monozygous twin pairs. Each of the three twin pairs had been raised together, and the twins in each pair were thought likely to have encountered the same infectious agents and vaccines. TCR cDNA libraries were prepared from RNA that had been isolated from peripheral blood mononuclear cells. Libraries came from 5' RACE. Sequencing took place on an Illumina Genome Analyzer IIx. To prepare the RNA-based TCR cDNA libraries, a previously described protocol was followed, with several modifications. To prevent cross-contamination, barcodes specific to each sample were added to both ends of every TCR cDNA library during cDNA synthesis and amplification. In the paper's pipeline: Each library contained about 2 to 3.6 million CDR3-containing reads, and somewhere between about 90,000 and nearly 550,000 clonotypes were identified for each individual. Reads carrying improper barcode index combinations were removed, after which the MiTCR software was used to build a cloneset for each library. During the assembly of CDR3 clonotypes by MiTCR, low-quality reads were filtered or rescued and PCR and sequencing errors were corrected. Artificial out-of-frame clonotypes were removed by being mapped to in-frame sequences, with one indel in the CDR3 allowed. Similarity of V and J gene usage between donors was measured as Jensen-Shannon divergence divided by mean entropy. The public reads were quality trimmed at Q25 with fastp and then assembled into clones with MiXCR by TCRdb, keeping productive beta chains. Identical CDR3 proteins give one entry, which carries the most common genes and DNA. The V and J calls and clone size come from TCRdb's table, not from the authors' own analysis. In this sample the table shows about 370,000 distinct CDR3 sequences, over 25% of which occur a single time. The ten top clones hold 6.1% of the sample.

Concerning this clonotype itself: This clone's antigen is unknown. An end of the junction differs from the germline gene, which may be a read error.

The sample was PBMCs. The TCR sequence derives from a woman between 18 and 55 years old in good health.

The nucleotide sequence is TGTTCCAGCAGCCTACAGCTTGAGACCCATTACTTC. Translated, this gives CSSSLQLETHYF. The V and J genes are TRBV11-2 and TRBJ2-5, with the identity of the D gene unclear. For CDR1 and CDR2, the germline V gene lists SGHAT and FQNNGV. The CDR3 has 12 amino acids, counting the end cysteine and phenylalanine. The read is trimmed to its CDR3 DNA, 36 bases read in frame from base 1. Outside the CDR3, residues come from the reference TRBV11-2 and TRBJ2-5 proteins, so the full variable domain is: EAGVAQSPRYKIIEKRQSVAFWCNPISGHATLYWYQQILGQGPKLLIQFQNNGVVDDSQLPKDRFSAERLKGVDSTLKIQPAKLEDSAVYLCSSSLQLETHYFGPGTRLLVL.